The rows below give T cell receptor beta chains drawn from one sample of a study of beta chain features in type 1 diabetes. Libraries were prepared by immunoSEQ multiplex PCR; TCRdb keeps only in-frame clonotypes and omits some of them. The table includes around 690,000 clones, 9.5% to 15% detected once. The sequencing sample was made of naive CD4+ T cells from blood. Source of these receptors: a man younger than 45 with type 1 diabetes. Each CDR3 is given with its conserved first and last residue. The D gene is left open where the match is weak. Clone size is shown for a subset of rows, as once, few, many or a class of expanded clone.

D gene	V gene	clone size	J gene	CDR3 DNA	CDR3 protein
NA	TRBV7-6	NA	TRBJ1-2	TGTGCCAGCAGCTTAGGCGAGTCCGGCTACACCTTC	CASSLGESGYTF
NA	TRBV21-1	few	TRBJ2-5	TGTGCCCCAGGGGTCCCGGGGACCCAGTACTTC	CAPGVPGTQYF
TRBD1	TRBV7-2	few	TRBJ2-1	TGTGCCAGCAGCTTAGCGCTTCAGGGGGCGCGAAATGAGCAGTTCTTC	CASSLALQGARNEQFF
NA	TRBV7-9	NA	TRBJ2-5	TGTGCCAGCAACCCCGAGGAGACCCAGTACTTC	CASNPEETQYF
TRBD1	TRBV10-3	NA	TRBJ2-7	TGTGCCATCACCCAGGGGACAGCCATCTACGAGCAGTACTTC	CAITQGTAIYEQYF
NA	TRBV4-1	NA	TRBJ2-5	TGCGCCAGCAGCCAAGTCCCGGGAGAACAAGAGACCCAGTACTTC	CASSQVPGEQETQYF
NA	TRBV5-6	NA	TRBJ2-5	TGTGCCAGCAGCTTGGCCGACGTACAAGAGACCCAGTACTTC	CASSLADVQETQYF
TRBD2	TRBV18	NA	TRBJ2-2	TGTGCCAGCTCACCTCGAGCCTCGAGCGGGAGCGCGAACACCGGGGAGCTGTTTTTT	CASSPRASSGSANTGELFF
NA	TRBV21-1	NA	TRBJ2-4	TGTGCCAGCAGCAAAATTGGACCTTGGGGCAAAAACATTCAGTACTTC	CASSKIGPWGKNIQYF
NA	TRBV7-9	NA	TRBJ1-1	TGTGCCAGCAGCTTAGTGGCCTCCACTGAAGCTTTCTTT	CASSLVASTEAFF
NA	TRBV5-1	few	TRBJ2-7	TGCGCCAGCAGCACTGGATTAGTGTACGAGCAGTACTTC	CASSTGLVYEQYF
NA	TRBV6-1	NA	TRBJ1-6	TGTGCCAGCAGTGAAGCTCCCGTAAGCTCCTATAATTCACCCCTCCACTTT	CASSEAPVSSYNSPLHF
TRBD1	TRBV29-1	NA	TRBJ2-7	TGCAGCGTGGGCGGGACAGGGTACGACGAGCAGTACTTC	CSVGGTGYDEQYF
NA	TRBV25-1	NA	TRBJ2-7	TGTGCCAGCAGTGATTGGGACGGGTCCTACGAGCAGTACTTC	CASSDWDGSYEQYF
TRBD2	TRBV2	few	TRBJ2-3	TGTGCCAGCAGACTAGCGGTTGGAGATACGCAGTATTTT	CASRLAVGDTQYF
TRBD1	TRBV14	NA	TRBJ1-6	TGTGCCAGCAGCCTGACAGGGGGGGACTCACCCCTCCACTTT	CASSLTGGDSPLHF
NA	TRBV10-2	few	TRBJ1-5	TGCGCCAGCAGTTGGGACATTAGCCTTGTTTCCCAGCATTTT	CASSWDISLVSQHF
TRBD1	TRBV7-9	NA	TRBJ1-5	TGTGCCAGCAGCCGGGACAGGGAGGATCAGCCCCAGCATTTT	CASSRDREDQPQHF
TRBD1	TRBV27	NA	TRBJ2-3	TGTGCCAGCTGCCGGACAGGGTCGAGTTCAGATACGCAGTATTTT	CASCRTGSSSDTQYF
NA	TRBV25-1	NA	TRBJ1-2	TGTGCCAGCAGTGAATATCAGGGAGGTGGCTACACCTTC	CASSEYQGGGYTF
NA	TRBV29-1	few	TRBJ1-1	TGCAGCGTTGATGGTTTGACTGAAGCTTTCTTT	CSVDGLTEAFF
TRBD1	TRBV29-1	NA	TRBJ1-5	TGCAGCGCCGCCGAGGGACAGGGCAATCAGCCCCAGCATTTT	CSAAEGQGNQPQHF
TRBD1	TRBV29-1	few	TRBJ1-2	TGCAGCGTTGAATATACGATAACAGGGGGCGCTTCTGACTATGGCTACACCTTC	CSVEYTITGGASDYGYTF
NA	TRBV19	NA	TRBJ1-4	TGTGCCAGCCGGGAGACAGCAGCAACTAATGAAAAACTGTTTTTT	CASRETAATNEKLFF
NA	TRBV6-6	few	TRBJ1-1	TGTGCCAGCAGTTACGGAAGTATGAACACTGAAGCTTTCTTT	CASSYGSMNTEAFF
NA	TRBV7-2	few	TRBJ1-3	TGTGCCAGCAGCCCCGGCAGCTCTGGAAACACCATATATTTT	CASSPGSSGNTIYF
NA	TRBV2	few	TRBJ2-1	TGTGCCAGCAGTGACCTAACCTACAATGAGCAGTTCTTC	CASSDLTYNEQFF
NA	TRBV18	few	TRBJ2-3	TGTGCCAGCTCACCCTACAGGGTGAGCACAGATACGCAGTATTTT	CASSPYRVSTDTQYF
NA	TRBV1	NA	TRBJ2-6	TGCACCAAAAGTCGGGCCAACGTCCTGACTTTC	CTKSRANVLTF
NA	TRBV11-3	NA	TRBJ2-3	TGTGCCAGCAGCTTAGTACGAGGGGCTCGTGGCACAGATACGCAGTATTTT	CASSLVRGARGTDTQYF
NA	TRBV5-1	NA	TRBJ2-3	TGCGCCAGCAGCGTCTCCTCCGGGGATACGCAGTATTTT	CASSVSSGDTQYF
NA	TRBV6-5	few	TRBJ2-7	TGTGCCAGCAGTTACGCGGGCCGATCCTCCTACGAGCAGTACTTC	CASSYAGRSSYEQYF
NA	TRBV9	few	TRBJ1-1	TGTGCCAGCAGCGTTATCTCCGGTTACGGCCGAACCAAGGATGAAGCTTTCTTT	CASSVISGYGRTKDEAFF
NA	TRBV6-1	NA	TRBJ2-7	TGTGCCAGCACCGAGACAGGATCCTACGAGCAGTACTTC	CASTETGSYEQYF
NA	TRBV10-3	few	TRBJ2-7	TGTGCCATCAGTAGCCCTGGGCAGGGTAGCTACGAGCAGTACTTC	CAISSPGQGSYEQYF
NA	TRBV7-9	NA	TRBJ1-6	TGTGCCAGCAGCCGCCCGGGTATCGATTCACCCCTCCACTTT	CASSRPGIDSPLHF
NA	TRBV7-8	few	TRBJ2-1	TGTGCCAGCAGCCCAAGGGTAGCGGTCTACAATGAGCAGTTCTTC	CASSPRVAVYNEQFF
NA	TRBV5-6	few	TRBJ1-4	TGTGCCAGCAGCGCCGCAGAGAGTATCGCGACTAATGAAAAACTGTTTTTT	CASSAAESIATNEKLFF
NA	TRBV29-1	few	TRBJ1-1	TGCAGCGTTGAGACATCCATGAACACTGAAGCTTTCTTT	CSVETSMNTEAFF
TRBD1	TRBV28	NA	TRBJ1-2	TGTGCCAGCACCCAGGGGGGCTCGGGCTATGGCTACACCTTC	CASTQGGSGYGYTF
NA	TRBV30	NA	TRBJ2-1	TGTGCCTGGAGCGGAAAGGTGGGGAGCTCCTACAATGAGCAGTTCTTC	CAWSGKVGSSYNEQFF
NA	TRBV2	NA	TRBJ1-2	TGTGCCAGCAGTGACCAGGGTTCTAACTATGGCTACACCTTC	CASSDQGSNYGYTF
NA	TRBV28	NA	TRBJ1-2	TGTGCCAGCAGCCCAGGGGTATATGGCTACACCTTC	CASSPGVYGYTF
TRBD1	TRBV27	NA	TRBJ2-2	TGTGCCAGCAGCAGTCACAGGGGGCGCGAGGCCGGGGAGCTGTTTTTT	CASSSHRGREAGELFF
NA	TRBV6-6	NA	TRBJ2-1	TGTGCCAGCACCCTAGTGTGGGTGAACAATGAGCAGTTCTTC	CASTLVWVNNEQFF
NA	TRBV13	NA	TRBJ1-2	TGTGCCAGCAGCTCCTCCAGGCAAGGCTATGGCTACACCTTC	CASSSSRQGYGYTF
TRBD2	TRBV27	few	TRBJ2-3	TGTGCCAGCACCGGAAACCTGGGACTAGCGGGGGCAGATACGCAGTATTTT	CASTGNLGLAGADTQYF
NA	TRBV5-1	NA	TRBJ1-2	TGCGCCAGCAGCTTGACAGGCGGTCCCGGCTACACCTTC	CASSLTGGPGYTF
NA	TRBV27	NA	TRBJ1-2	TGTGCCAGCAGTTTATGGGGCAGGAATTATGGCTACACCTTC	CASSLWGRNYGYTF
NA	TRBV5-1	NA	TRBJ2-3	TGCGCCAGCAGCCCTCAGGGGGGCTACACAGATACGCAGTATTTT	CASSPQGGYTDTQYF
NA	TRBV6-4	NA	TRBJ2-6	TGTGCCAGCAGTGACGGGGGTTCTGGGGCCAACGTCCTGACTTTC	CASSDGGSGANVLTF
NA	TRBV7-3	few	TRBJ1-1	TGTGCCAGCAGGGCTGACTCCTCAGCTATGAACACTGAAGCTTTCTTT	CASRADSSAMNTEAFF